This section outlines one T cell receptor beta chain sequence together with its context. The primer mix had 60 Vbeta and 13 Jbeta primers. Clones were read by immunoSEQ multiplex PCR, and TCRdb kept only the in-frame ones, dropping some. The sample comprises about 140,000 clones, roughly 80% of which are singletons, and around 1.5% rests with the top ten. This sample is drawn from a study of cytomegalovirus exposure and HLA in healthy donors. Study-wide context: HLA-typed donors were the source of approximately 80 million unique TCRs, which an early data release held.

CDR3 length: 15 residues. Deletions cut 3 bases from V and 7 bases from J, with 18 bases between. Germline loops: CDR1 SEHNR, CDR2 FQNEAQ (reference sequence). The V gene is TRBV7-9, the J gene TRBJ2-5; a possible D gene is TRBD2 (5 bases). This sequence originates from a female donor in good health and CMV-seronegative. Source material: PBMCs. CDR3 in DNA: TGTGCCAGCAGCTTCCCTGCCGTGGGAGCAGGGACCCAGTACTTC. Protein sequence: CASSFPAVGAGTQYF.